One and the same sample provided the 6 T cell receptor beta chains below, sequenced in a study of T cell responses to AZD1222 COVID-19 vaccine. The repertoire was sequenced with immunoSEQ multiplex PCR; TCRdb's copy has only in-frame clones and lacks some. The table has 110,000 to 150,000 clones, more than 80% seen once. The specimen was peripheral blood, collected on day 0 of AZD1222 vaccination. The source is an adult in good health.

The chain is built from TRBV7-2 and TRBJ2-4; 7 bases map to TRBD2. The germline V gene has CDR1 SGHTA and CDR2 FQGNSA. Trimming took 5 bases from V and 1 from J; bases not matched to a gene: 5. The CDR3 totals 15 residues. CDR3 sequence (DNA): TGTGCCAGCAGCCTGACTAGCTTGGCCAAAAACATTCAGTACTTC. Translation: CASSLTSLAKNIQYF.

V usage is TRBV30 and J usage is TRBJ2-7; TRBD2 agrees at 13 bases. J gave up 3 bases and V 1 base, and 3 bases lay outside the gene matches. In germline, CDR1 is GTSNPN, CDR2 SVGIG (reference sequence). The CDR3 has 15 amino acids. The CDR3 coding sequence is TGTGCCTGGAGTGGACTAGCGGGGGGCTTCTACGAGCAGTACTTC. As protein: CAWSGLAGGFYEQYF. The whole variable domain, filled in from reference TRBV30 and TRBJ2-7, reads SQTIHQWPATLVQPVGSPLSLECTVEGTSNPNLYWYRQAAGRGLQLLFYSVGIGQISSEVPQNLSASRPQDRQFILSSKKLLLSDSGFYLCAWSGLAGGFYEQYFGPGTRLTVT.

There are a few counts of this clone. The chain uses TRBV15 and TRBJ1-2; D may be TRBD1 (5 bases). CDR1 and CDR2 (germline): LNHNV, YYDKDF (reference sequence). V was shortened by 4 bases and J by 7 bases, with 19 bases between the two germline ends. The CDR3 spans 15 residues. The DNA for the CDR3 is TGTGCCACCAGCACGGGGGTAGGGAGGCGGCGTGGCTACACCTTC. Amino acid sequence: CATSTGVGRRRGYTF.

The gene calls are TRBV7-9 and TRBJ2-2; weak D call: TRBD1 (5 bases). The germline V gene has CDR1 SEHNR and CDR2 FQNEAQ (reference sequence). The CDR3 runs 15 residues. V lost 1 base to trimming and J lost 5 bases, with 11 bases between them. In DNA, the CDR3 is TGTGCCAGCAGCTTAGAATCAGGGTGGACCGGGGAGCTGTTTTTT. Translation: CASSLESGWTGELFF. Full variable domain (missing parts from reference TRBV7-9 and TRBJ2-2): DTGVSQNPRHKITKRGQNVTFRCDPISEHNRLYWYRQTLGQGPEFLTYFQNEAQLEKSRLLSDRFSAERPKGSFSTLEIQRTEQGDSAMYLCASSLESGWTGELFFGEGSRLTVL.

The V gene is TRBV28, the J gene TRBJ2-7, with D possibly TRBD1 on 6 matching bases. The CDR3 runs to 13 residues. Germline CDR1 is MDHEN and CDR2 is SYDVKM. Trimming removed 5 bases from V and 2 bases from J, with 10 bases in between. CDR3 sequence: CASSRQAPYEQYF. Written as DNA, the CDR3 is TGTGCCAGCAGTCGACAGGCCCCCTACGAGCAGTACTTC.

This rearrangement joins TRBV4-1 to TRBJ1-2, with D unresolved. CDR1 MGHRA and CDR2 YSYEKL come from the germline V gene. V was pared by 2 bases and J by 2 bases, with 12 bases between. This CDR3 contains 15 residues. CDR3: CASSQRSTMNYGYTF. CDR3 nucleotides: TGCGCCAGCAGCCAACGTTCGACCATGAACTATGGCTACACCTTC.